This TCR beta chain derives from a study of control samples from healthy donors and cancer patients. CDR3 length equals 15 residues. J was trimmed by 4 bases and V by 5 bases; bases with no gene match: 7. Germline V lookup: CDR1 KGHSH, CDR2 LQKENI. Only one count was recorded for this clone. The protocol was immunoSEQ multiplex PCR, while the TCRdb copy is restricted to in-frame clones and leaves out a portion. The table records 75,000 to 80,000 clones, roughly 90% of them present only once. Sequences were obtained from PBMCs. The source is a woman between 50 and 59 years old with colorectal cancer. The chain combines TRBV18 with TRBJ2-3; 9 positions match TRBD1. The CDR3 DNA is TGTGCCAGCTCAGCCGGGACAGGGAGGCCAGATACGCAGTATTTT. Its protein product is CASSAGTGRPDTQYF.